The rows below give T cell receptor beta chains drawn from one sample of a study of PD-L1 blockade in urothelial cancer. Assay used: immunoSEQ multiplex PCR; TCRdb lists only in-frame clones, some missing. The sample has some 87,000 clones, 87% seen once. The specimen comprised PBMCs, sampled around atezolizumab (anti-PD-L1) treatment. All receptors come from a man in his 60s with urothelial cancer. CDR3s include the opening cysteine and the closing phenylalanine or tryptophan. A D gene is named only where the DNA matches it firmly. Clone size is shown for a subset of rows, as once, few, many or a class of expanded clone.

DNA: TGTGCCAGCAGCTTCGCCAGCGGTAGCACAGATACGCAGTATTTT; CDR3: CASSFASGSTDTQYF; D: -; J: TRBJ2-3; V: TRBV7-3; size: -
DNA: TGCGCCAGTTCCCCGGGACAGAGCTCCTACGAGCAGTACTTC; CDR3: CASSPGQSSYEQYF; D: TRBD1; J: TRBJ2-7; V: TRBV5-1; size: -
DNA: TGTGCCAGCAGTTTGTCTAGTCGGGCTAGCGTTTTTCAAGAGACCCAGTACTTC; CDR3: CASSLSSRASVFQETQYF; D: -; J: TRBJ2-5; V: TRBV7-2; size: -
DNA: TGCGCCAGCAGCCCCGGACAGGGAAAGGATGGCTACACCTTC; CDR3: CASSPGQGKDGYTF; D: TRBD1; J: TRBJ1-2; V: TRBV5-1; size: -
DNA: TGTGCCAGCAACGCGGGGGAACACACCGGGGAGCTGTTTTTT; CDR3: CASNAGEHTGELFF; D: TRBD2; J: TRBJ2-2; V: TRBV7-9; size: once
DNA: TGTGCCAGCAGATGGGACACCTCTGGAAACACCATATATTTT; CDR3: CASRWDTSGNTIYF; D: -; J: TRBJ1-3; V: TRBV2; size: -
DNA: TGTGCCAGCAGCTCCTTGTCGGGGGAAGATACGCAGTATTTT; CDR3: CASSSLSGEDTQYF; D: -; J: TRBJ2-3; V: TRBV7-2; size: few
DNA: TGCGCCAGCAGCCAAGACCGGACTAGCGGGGGATCTGAGCAGTTCTTC; CDR3: CASSQDRTSGGSEQFF; D: TRBD2; J: TRBJ2-1; V: TRBV4-3; size: -
DNA: TGTGCCAGCAGCCCGGGGGGTGCGGGGGGGTCCCTCGAGACCCAGTACTTC; CDR3: CASSPGGAGGSLETQYF; D: TRBD2; J: TRBJ2-5; V: TRBV9; size: -
DNA: TGTGCCAGCAGTTCAACAGACATACTGTTTTTT; CDR3: CASSSTDILFF; D: -; J: TRBJ1-4; V: TRBV7-9; size: -
DNA: TGCGCCAGCAGCTTGACTAGCGGGTCTTCCACAGATACGCAGTATTTT; CDR3: CASSLTSGSSTDTQYF; D: TRBD2; J: TRBJ2-3; V: TRBV5-1; size: -
DNA: TGTGCCAGTAGGCGGACGGGGGAGAATGAAAAACTGTTTTTT; CDR3: CASRRTGENEKLFF; D: -; J: TRBJ1-4; V: TRBV19; size: -
DNA: TGCAGTGCTAGAGATCTAGGTGAGCAGTTCTTC; CDR3: CSARDLGEQFF; D: -; J: TRBJ2-1; V: TRBV20-1; size: -
DNA: TGTGCCAGCAGCCAAGATTGGTCCGGGACAGGGTTCTCCTACGAGCAGTACTTC; CDR3: CASSQDWSGTGFSYEQYF; D: TRBD1; J: TRBJ2-7; V: TRBV4-2; size: -
DNA: TGTGCCAGCAGCCAATGGGACAGGGGAAACTCACCCCTCCACTTT; CDR3: CASSQWDRGNSPLHF; D: TRBD1; J: TRBJ1-6; V: TRBV4-2; size: -
DNA: TGCGCCAGCAGCTTCGGGATAGCGGGAGGTGCCGACAATGAGCAGTTCTTC; CDR3: CASSFGIAGGADNEQFF; D: TRBD2; J: TRBJ2-1; V: TRBV5-1; size: -
DNA: TGTGCCAGCAAATACTCTGGGGCCAACGTCCTGACTTTC; CDR3: CASKYSGANVLTF; D: -; J: TRBJ2-6; V: TRBV6-1; size: -
DNA: TGTGCCATACGGCGGGGACAGGATAAAGATGGCTACACCTTC; CDR3: CAIRRGQDKDGYTF; D: TRBD1; J: TRBJ1-2; V: TRBV10-3; size: -